The subject of this entry is one TCR beta chain. The sample holds one count of this clone. Its target antigen remains unknown. No per-base quality is available; no much larger clone lies one base away. These data are taken from a study of blood T cell repertoires in COVID-19 (dated by TCRdb to 2020 to 2021). For context, the study as a whole: Collaborator samples came from the United States, Italy and Spain and covered acute and convalescent phases of COVID-19. The material from the prospective study consisted of cDNA or gDNA derived from T cells, B-cell-depleted T cells, or PBMCs. Deeply sampled blood TCRbeta repertoires from subjects exposed to, actively infected with, or recovered from COVID-19 were included in the dataset. The repertoires were made available in a free public database intended to serve as a resource for research on the immune response to SARS-CoV-2. The samples were drawn from the first 160 participants of the ongoing ImmuneRACE study and from 950 to 1,500 subjects provided by 6 global collaborators. The sample metadata nearly always contained a de-identified subject ID, COVID-19 status, age in years and sex. Where available, HLA class I and class II types were taken from metadata supplied by the sample provider and were not determined by assay-based typing. Overall study results and their limits: How much clinical and demographic metadata was included differed by source and by participant, and the metadata was provided uncurated.

The CDR3 runs 16 amino acids, cysteine and phenylalanine included. The sequence is cut down to CDR3 DNA, 48 bases in frame from base 1. Sequences SGHVS (CDR1) and FNYEAQ (CDR2) are obtained from the germline V gene. At the junction V is shortened by 6 bases and J by 0 bases; bases outside the gene matches: 6. TCRbeta CDR3 regions were amplified from genomic DNA using the immunoSEQ Assay, a bias-controlled multiplex PCR. On the study's bioinformatics: Nucleated cell counts per sample were estimated from amplification of reference gene primers within the assay. To quantify the absolute abundance of each unique TCRbeta CDR3 rearrangement, sequence reads were collapsed and filtered. Productive Simpson clonality was computed per sample as the square root of Simpson's diversity index over productive rearrangements. Here the immuneACCESS table is served through TCRdb, limited to in-frame sequences with V and J called. Missing clones are a known gap in these copies; in checked studies unresolved V genes cover under half, and the rest lacks a known reason. V and J calls and clone size are as listed in that table; D and trimming were resolved from the DNA. This sample lists some 380,000 clones; more than 75% were detected once. The top ten constitute more than 0.85% of the sample.

Whole blood was collected in K2EDTA tubes by collaborating institutions according to the institutions' own protocols. For TCRbeta analysis, collaborators shipped samples as frozen whole blood, isolated PBMCs, or DNA extracted from either of those sample types. This TCR came from a human donor with acute or convalescent COVID-19. The donor label of this sample is uncertain. Recombination linked TRBV7-6 to TRBJ2-2, and 8 junction bases match TRBD2. Sequencing input: peripheral blood. The nucleotides are TGTGCCAGCAGGGACGGGAGGGCCGCGAACACCGGGGAGCTGTTTTTT. This codes for CASRDGRAANTGELFF.